One TCR beta chain is described in this entry. The antigen remains unidentified. These data come from a study of cytomegalovirus exposure and HLA in healthy donors. The primer mix had 60 Vbeta and 13 Jbeta primers. Sequencing was performed with immunoSEQ multiplex PCR; in TCRdb, only in-frame clones are kept and a portion is missing. The data show about 92,000 clones, with roughly 80% seen just once and about 1.2% held by the top ten. CDR1 and CDR2 (germline): MDHEN, SYDVKM. V shed 3 bases, J shed 1 base, and the junction held 5 bases outside the gene matches. This CDR3 spans 15 amino acids. Whole-study results and caveats: Later findings reportedly placed an Asian-associated ancestry cluster below the approximately 670-donor mean for N-insertions.

This clonotype was obtained from a girl aged 2 to 10 in good health and CMV-seropositive. Sequenced input: PBMCs. The J gene is TRBJ2-7, the V gene TRBV28; 8 nucleotides align to TRBD2. CDR3 nucleotide sequence: TGTGCCAGCAGTTTTACCGGGACTAGGTCCTACGAGCAGTACTTC. This translates into CASSFTGTRSYEQYF.